The 17 T cell receptor beta chains reported below all come from one sample, sequenced in a study of blood T cell repertoires in COVID-19. Sequencing was performed with immunoSEQ multiplex PCR; in TCRdb, only in-frame clones are kept and a portion is missing. The profile covers tens of thousands of clones, with roughly 89% appearing a single time and over 4% taken by the ten largest. Sequencing was carried out using peripheral blood. The receptors shown here come from a woman older than 75 with active or convalescent COVID-19.

This chain joins TRBV13 and TRBJ1-2, with 10 bases that match TRBD1. Germline trimming cut 5 bases from V and 7 bases from J; bases unmatched to any gene: 10. The CDR3 totals 15 residues. Per germline, CDR1 PRHDT and CDR2 FYEKMQ (reference sequence). Here the CDR3 DNA reads TGTGCCAGCAGCCCCGCTGGACAGGGGGGAAGTGGCTACACCTTC. It is translated as CASSPAGQGGSGYTF. The full variable domain, rest sourced from reference TRBV13 and TRBJ1-2, is AAGVIQSPRHLIKEKRETATLKCYPIPRHDTVYWYQQGPGQDPQFLISFYEKMQSDKGSIPDRFSAQQFSDYHSELNMSSLELGDSALYFCASSPAGQGGSGYTFGSGTRLTVV.

The chain employs TRBV7-9 and TRBJ2-7; TRBD2 might be the D (6 bases). The V gene lost 5 bases and the J gene lost 4 bases, with 27 bases spanning the gap. The CDR3 runs 18 residues. Germline CDR1 SEHNR, CDR2 FQNEAQ (reference sequence). In nucleotides, the CDR3 is TGTGCCAGCAGCCCTCGGGGGACCTCCGGGGCCCGGGTTTACGAGCAGTACTTC. Amino acids: CASSPRGTSGARVYEQYF.

The rearrangement uses TRBV4-2 and TRBJ1-1; D not resolved. Germline V gene data show CDR1 as LGHNA and CDR2 as YNFKEQ. V lost 1 base and J lost 9, with 18 bases in between. The CDR3 consists of 15 residues. Written as DNA, the CDR3 is TGTGCCAGCAGCCAAGGCCAGGCCCCACAGTTTAAAGCTTTCTTT. This sequence encodes CASSQGQAPQFKAFF.

The genes are TRBV19 and TRBJ2-1; D gene unclear. Germline V gene sequence: CDR1 LNHDA, CDR2 SQIVND (reference sequence). The CDR3 contains 15 residues. V gave up 4 bases and J gave up 0 bases, with 10 bases separating them. The CDR3 DNA reads as TGTGCCAGTAGTACCCAGACAAGCTCCTACAATGAGCAGTTCTTC. Its translation: CASSTQTSSYNEQFF.

J is TRBJ1-5 and V is TRBV10-2, with D possibly TRBD1 on 5 matching bases. The germline V and J ends were trimmed by 3 bases and 4 bases, with 7 bases remaining between them. The length of the CDR3 is 13 residues. Germline V gene data show CDR1 as WSHSY and CDR2 as SAAADI. The CDR3 loop is CASSDGGNQPQHF. The CDR3 coding sequence is TGCGCCAGCAGTGACGGGGGGAATCAGCCCCAGCATTTT.

This clone occurred a few times. This rearrangement joins TRBV7-2 to TRBJ2-7, with TRBD2 matching 12 bases. The CDR3 is made up of 18 amino acids. In germline, CDR1 is SGHTA, CDR2 FQGNSA. V shed 4 bases and J 4 bases; nucleotides not matched to a gene: 14. The CDR3: CASSSRGMGTSGSYEQYF. CDR3 DNA sequence: TGTGCCAGCAGCTCCAGGGGCATGGGGACTAGCGGGTCTTACGAGCAGTACTTC.

CDR3 in amino acids: CASSEARTGPLLEQYF. DNA for the CDR3: TGTGCCAGCAGTGAAGCAAGGACAGGCCCCCTCCTAGAGCAGTACTTC. The rearrangement uses TRBV25-1 and TRBJ2-7; 7 bases agree with TRBD1. The CDR3 is 16 residues long. The germline V gene encodes CDR1 MGHDK and CDR2 SYGVNS. V dropped 2 bases and J dropped 7; count of bases not matched to a gene: 14.

V usage is TRBV6-5 and J usage is TRBJ1-3; 8 nucleotides match TRBD1. Germline V gene lookup returns CDR1 MNHEY and CDR2 SVGAGI. V dropped 5 bases and J dropped 1; count of bases not matched to a gene: 4. This CDR3 spans 15 amino acids. The CDR3 region has the DNA TGTGCCAGCAGTCTCCAGGGGGCTTCTGGAAACACCATATATTTT. It translates to CASSLQGASGNTIYF.

This clone was picked up one time. The chain couples TRBV29-1 to TRBJ1-4; 7 nucleotides agree with TRBD1. This CDR3 contains 15 residues. Trimming cost V 6 bases and J 0 bases; bases outside gene matches: 7. Germline-derived CDR1 and CDR2 are SQVTM and ANQGSEA. The CDR3 is CSVGRGASTNEKLFF. The CDR3 DNA reads as TGCAGCGTCGGCAGGGGGGCTTCAACTAATGAAAAACTGTTTTTT.

The sample holds one count of this clone. The V gene is TRBV18, the J gene TRBJ1-1; possibly TRBD1 for D (6 bases). CDR3 length: 14 amino acids. The germline V gene encodes CDR1 KGHSH and CDR2 LQKENI. V lost 2 bases, J lost 5 bases, and 12 bases lay in between. The CDR3 nucleotides read TGTGCCAGCTCACCAGCAGGGGAGGGAACTGAAGCTTTCTTT. Amino acid sequence: CASSPAGEGTEAFF.

The chain uses TRBV28 and TRBJ1-2, with 9 bases matching TRBD1. Germline V lookup: CDR1 MDHEN, CDR2 SYDVKM. CDR3 length: 14 amino acids. The V segment lost 6 bases and the J segment 4 bases; nucleotides outside the gene matches: 6. The chain's CDR3 is CASSLQGASYGYTF. In DNA, the CDR3 is TGTGCCAGCAGCTTACAGGGGGCATCCTATGGCTACACCTTC.

This clone was seen more than once but under ten times. The V and J genes are TRBV2 and TRBJ2-2; D unresolved. Deletions cut 8 bases from V and 1 base from J, with 8 bases between. CDR1 SNHLY and CDR2 FYNNEI come from the germline V gene. There are 13 residues in the CDR3. The CDR3 sequence is CASRGQNTGELFF. The CDR3 DNA follows: TGTGCCAGCCGCGGTCAGAACACCGGGGAGCTGTTTTTT.

This clone was detected only a few times. The V and J genes are TRBV25-1 and TRBJ1-4; 9 bases align to TRBD1. From germline, CDR1 is MGHDK and CDR2 SYGVNS. CDR3 size: 16 residues. V trimming: 2 bases; J trimming: 8 bases; junction bases outside the gene matches: 9. In DNA, the CDR3 is TGTGCCAGCAGTGAAATGGGGACAGGGTTCGGCGAAAAACTGTTTTTT. It is translated as CASSEMGTGFGEKLFF.

The V call is TRBV7-2, the J call TRBJ1-2; D perhaps matches TRBD1 (6 bases). Looked up from germline, CDR1 is SGHTA and CDR2 is FQGNSA. This CDR3 has 14 residues. V lost 3 bases to trimming and J lost 8 bases, with 16 bases between them. The CDR3 sequence: CASSFQRGLGGYTF. The CDR3, as DNA: TGTGCCAGCAGCTTTCAAAGGGGGTTAGGAGGCTACACCTTC. Combining the CDR3 with reference TRBV7-2 and TRBJ1-2 gives the whole variable domain GAGVSQSPSNKVTEKGKDVELRCDPISGHTALYWYRQSLGQGLEFLIYFQGNSAPDKSGLPSDRFSAERTGGSVSTLTIQRTQQEDSAVYLCASSFQRGLGGYTFGSGTRLTVV.

The chain couples TRBV10-3 to TRBJ2-7, with 7 bases lining up with TRBD1. Germline CDR1 is ENHRY and CDR2 is SYGVKD. The CDR3 totals 15 residues. In nucleotides, the CDR3 is TGTGCGACCGGGGACAGCACTCTCCTCTCCTACGAGCAGTACTTC. This translates into CATGDSTLLSYEQYF.

The rearrangement links TRBV27 to TRBJ1-4, with D tentatively TRBD1 (6 bases). V gave up 5 bases and J gave up 8 bases, with 15 bases separating them. The CDR3 spans 14 residues. The V gene's germline CDR1 is MNHEY and CDR2 SMNVEV (reference sequence). CDR3 sequence reads: CASSVQGLREKLFF. CDR3 nucleotide sequence: TGTGCCAGCAGTGTACAGGGTCTTAGAGAAAAACTGTTTTTT.

In this sample, this clone turned up once. This CDR3 is also generated by other DNA sequences in the sample. V is TRBV28 and J is TRBJ1-1, with TRBD1 matching over 7 bases. Unmatched junction bases numbered 10, after V lost 4 bases and J lost 8 bases. This CDR3 has 14 residues. Germline CDR1 reads MDHEN; CDR2 reads SYDVKM. The CDR3 sequence is CASSSTGEWTEAFF. The CDR3 coding sequence is TGTGCCAGCAGTTCTACAGGGGAGTGGACCGAAGCTTTCTTT.